A single sample is the source of the 28 T cell receptor beta chains below, sequenced in a study of Graves' ophthalmopathy and Graves' hyperthyroidism. Scientists amplified the TCR beta CDR3 regions from RNA transcripts. HTBI primers were employed in first-round RT-PCR, then a second-round multiplex PCR followed. TCRdb fed the multiplex PCR reads into MiXCR, producing one record per CDR3 protein. The profile shows 650,000 to 900,000 distinct CDR3 sequences, roughly two fifths of them singletons. The material sequenced was peripheral blood. The receptors come from an adult man with Graves' ophthalmopathy.

This chain connects TRBV10-2 to TRBJ1-1; 7 nucleotides match TRBD1. This CDR3 comprises 15 residues. The junction had 6 bases not matched to a gene; V was cut back by 3 bases and J by 2 bases. Germline loops: CDR1 WSHSY, CDR2 SAAADI. The CDR3 nucleotides are TGCGCCAGCAGTGACGCCCCAGGGGGAAACACTGAAGCTTTCTTT. It encodes CASSDAPGGNTEAFF.

The rearrangement links TRBV10-3 to TRBJ2-1; D is undetermined. V lost 3 bases and J 0 bases, leaving 9 bases between the germline ends. Looked up from germline, CDR1 is ENHRY and CDR2 is SYGVKD. The CDR3 contains 15 residues. The CDR3: CAISDGVGSYNEQFF. DNA of the CDR3: TGTGCCATCAGTGATGGAGTTGGCTCCTACAATGAGCAGTTCTTC.

The chain couples TRBV15 to TRBJ1-2, with D maybe TRBD1 (6 bases). The CDR3 is 12 residues long. Trimming removed 5 bases from V and 4 bases from J, with 8 bases in between. Germline CDR1 reads LNHNV; CDR2 reads YYDKDF (reference sequence). In DNA form, the CDR3 reads TGTGCCACCAGCTGGACAGCCTATGGCTACACCTTC. Translated, it gives CATSWTAYGYTF. Full variable domain (outside the CDR3, taken from reference TRBV15 and TRBJ1-2): DAMVIQNPRYQVTQFGKPVTLSCSQTLNHNVMYWYQQKSSQAPKLLFHYYDKDFNNEADTPDNFQSRRPNTSFCFLDIRSPGLGDTAMYLCATSWTAYGYTFGSGTRLTVV.

This clonotype was recorded at least ten times. The chain joins TRBV24-1 to TRBJ1-1, with unresolved D. The germline V gene has CDR1 KGHDR and CDR2 SFDVKD. V dropped 4 bases and J dropped 3 bases, with 8 bases sitting between them. The CDR3 is 13 residues long. DNA of the CDR3: TGTGCCACCAGTGAATGGGGTTACACTGAAGCTTTCTTT. Its translation is CATSEWGYTEAFF.

J is TRBJ2-7 and V is TRBV6-6; maybe TRBD1 (8 bases). The CDR3 is 16 residues long. Germline-derived CDR1 and CDR2 are MNHNY and SVGAGI (reference sequence). Trimming shortened V by 8 bases and J by 0 bases, and 20 bases separated the two germline ends. CDR3 sequence (DNA): TGTGCCAGCCGACAGGGGAGGGCCTCCATCTCCTACGAGCAGTACTTC. Its translation: CASRQGRASISYEQYF.

J is TRBJ2-7 and V is TRBV4-2; tentative D call: TRBD2 (5 bases). The CDR3 extends over 15 amino acids. Trimming removed 0 bases at V and 2 bases at J, with 11 bases between. Germline V gene lookup returns CDR1 LGHNA and CDR2 YNFKEQ. CDR3 protein: CASSQDLTNTYEQYF. The CDR3 region has the DNA TGTGCCAGCAGCCAAGATTTGACTAACACCTACGAGCAGTACTTC.

The rearrangement joins TRBV4-2 to TRBJ2-7; 8 bases are shared with TRBD2. The germline CDR1 and CDR2 sequences are LGHNA and YNFKEQ. CDR3 size: 16 residues. Trimming cost V 0 bases and J 0 bases; bases outside gene matches: 4. The CDR3 DNA sequence: TGTGCCAGCAGCCAAGATCCTAGCGGGCACTCCTACGAGCAGTACTTC. It specifies CASSQDPSGHSYEQYF.

The genes are TRBV13 and TRBJ1-2; tentative D call: TRBD1 (5 bases). The germline V gene has CDR1 PRHDT and CDR2 FYEKMQ (reference sequence). V lost 2 bases to trimming and J lost 5 bases, with 18 bases between them. The CDR3 spans 16 residues. CDR3: CASSLRGKEPLYGYTF. DNA for the CDR3: TGTGCCAGCAGCTTAAGGGGAAAAGAGCCTCTTTATGGCTACACCTTC.

This clonotype has just a few counts. J is TRBJ2-3 and V is TRBV29-1, with TRBD1 matching over 11 bases. The CDR3 totals 15 residues. V was pared by 8 bases and J by 1 base, with 8 bases of the junction left unmatched. Per the germline V gene, CDR1 is SQVTM and CDR2 is ANQGSEA. The CDR3 bases are TGCAGCACTAAAAAGGGACAGGGGGGCACAGATACGCAGTATTTT. This gives the protein CSTKKGQGGTDTQYF.

Ten or more counts support this clonotype. This chain uses TRBV19 with TRBJ2-2, with 8 nucleotides matching TRBD2. CDR1 LNHDA and CDR2 SQIVND come from the germline V gene (reference sequence). CDR3 size: 15 residues. V lost 5 bases and J lost 4; bases outside the gene matches: 6. For the CDR3, the DNA is TGTGCCAGTAGTGCCAGGACTAGCCCCACCGGGGAGCTGTTTTTT. Translating gives CASSARTSPTGELFF.

In its sample, this clonotype was seen a few times. This sequence joins TRBV2 and TRBJ1-5, with 8 nucleotides matching TRBD1. Germline-derived CDR1 and CDR2 are SNHLY and FYNNEI. This CDR3 has 15 residues. The V segment lost 7 bases and the J segment 2 bases; nucleotides outside the gene matches: 7. CDR3 DNA sequence: TGTGCCAGCATCGGACAGGGTTGGGGCAATCAGCCCCAGCATTTT. As protein: CASIGQGWGNQPQHF.

This clonotype was seen only a few times. V usage is TRBV5-1 and J usage is TRBJ1-1; TRBD1 aligns across 7 bases. Trimming removed 3 bases from V and 3 bases from J; junction bases left unmatched: 8. CDR1 and CDR2 (germline): SGHRS, YFSETQ. CDR3 length: 15 amino acids. In DNA form, the CDR3 reads TGCGCCAGCAGCTGGGACAGCCGTTCGGACACTGAAGCTTTCTTT. Protein product: CASSWDSRSDTEAFF. Variable domain in full (rest from reference TRBV5-1 and TRBJ1-1): KAGVTQTPRYLIKTRGQQVTLSCSPISGHRSVSWYQQTPGQGLQFLFEYFSETQRNKGNFPGRFSGRQFSNSRSEMNVSTLELGDSALYLCASSWDSRSDTEAFFGQGTRLTVV.

This sequence joins TRBV20-1 and TRBJ2-7; no clear D. CDR3 length: 13 residues. Looked up from germline, CDR1 is DFQATT and CDR2 is SNEGSKA (reference sequence). With 7 bases removed from V and 3 bases from J, the gap between germline ends came to 16 bases. The CDR3 sequence is CSVVSGSFYEQYF. In nucleotides, the CDR3 is TGCAGTGTGGTTTCGGGCAGCTTCTACGAGCAGTACTTC.

This clonotype was seen a few times. The conserved closing phenylalanine or tryptophan is absent in this CDR3, likely reflecting a read error. CDR3 DNA sequence: TGTGCCAGCAGTCCCGGGGCAGGGGACGACCAAGAGACCCAGTACCTC. This translates into CASSPGAGDDQETQYL. The chain couples TRBV12-3 or TRBV12-4 to TRBJ2-5; D may be TRBD1 (6 bases). Trimming pared 5 bases from V and 0 bases from J, leaving 16 bases between. The CDR3 covers 16 residues.

This chain joins TRBV12-3 or TRBV12-4 and TRBJ1-2; 9 bases are a match to TRBD1. This CDR3 has 12 amino acids. V lost 7 bases, J lost 8 bases, and 5 bases stayed unmatched. The CDR3 region has the DNA TGTGCCAGCACGCACAGGGGGCGAGGCTACACCTTC. Protein sequence: CASTHRGRGYTF.

This clonotype has just one count. The chain employs TRBV5-1 and TRBJ1-1; D is perhaps TRBD1 (6 bases). The CDR3 totals 13 residues. Trimming cost V 4 bases and J 7 bases, with 14 bases left between them. The germline V gene encodes CDR1 SGHRS and CDR2 YFSETQ. In nucleotides, the CDR3 is TGCGCCAGCAGCCCGGAGGGGGACATTGAAGCTTTCTTT. It is translated as CASSPEGDIEAFF.

On this clonotype: A much larger clone differs from this one at a single base, so this may be a read error. The chain employs TRBV19 and TRBJ1-2; unclear D gene. Germline V gives CDR1 LNHDA, CDR2 SQIVND (reference sequence). The CDR3 runs 13 residues. The ends were cut back, 2 bases at V and 6 bases at J, with 10 bases in the middle. The CDR3 here is CASSISRINGYTF. The CDR3 nucleotides are TGTGCCAGTAGTATAAGCAGAATCAATGGCTACACCTTC. The whole variable domain, filled in from reference TRBV19 and TRBJ1-2, reads DGGITQSPKYLFRKEGQNVTLSCEQNLNHDAMYWYRQDPGQGLRLIYYSQIVNDFQKGDIAEGYSVSREKKESFPLTVTSAQKNPTAFYLCASSISRINGYTFGSGTRLTVV.

This clonotype was seen at least ten times. The rearrangement uses TRBV7-8 and TRBJ1-4; 7 nucleotides line up with TRBD1. The germline gives CDR1 SGHVS, CDR2 FQNEAQ. With 7 bases clipped from V and 8 bases from J, the junction kept 7 bases outside the gene matches. The CDR3 runs 13 residues. The CDR3 protein is CASTRDSGEKLFF. The CDR3 nucleotides read TGTGCCAGCACCCGGGACAGTGGGGAAAAACTGTTTTTT.

This clonotype was picked up a small number of times. This chain uses TRBV7-9 with TRBJ1-2; TRBD1 is a possible D gene (6 bases). CDR3 size: 17 residues. Germline values: CDR1 SEHNR, CDR2 FQNEAQ (reference sequence). With 1 base removed from V and 0 bases from J, the gap between germline ends came to 15 bases. The CDR3 nucleotides read TGTGCCAGCAGCTTAGACCTGGGGGCCGGATCTAACTATGGCTACACCTTC. It yields the protein CASSLDLGAGSNYGYTF.

This clonotype was counted only a few times. The genes are TRBV12-3 or TRBV12-4 and TRBJ1-1; no firm D call. Trimming stripped 5 bases from V and 0 bases from J, with 13 bases between. The CDR3 loop spans 15 amino acids. The CDR3, as DNA: TGTGCCAGCAGTACACCCTTGACACTGAACACTGAAGCTTTCTTT. Its protein is CASSTPLTLNTEAFF.

The J gene is TRBJ2-5, the V gene TRBV5-1; the match to TRBD2 covers 10 bases. The trim removed 0 bases at V and 2 bases at J, leaving 7 bases unmatched. Germline CDR1 is SGHRS and CDR2 is YFSETQ. The CDR3 extends over 17 amino acids. The CDR3 region is CASSLGFRTSGQETQYF. The CDR3 bases are TGCGCCAGCAGCTTGGGTTTCAGGACTAGCGGTCAAGAGACCCAGTACTTC.

The chain combines TRBV2 with TRBJ2-7, with D perhaps TRBD2 (7 bases). Between the trimmed V and J ends, which lost 4 bases and 5 bases, there was a span of 15 bases. The germline CDR1 and CDR2 sequences are SNHLY and FYNNEI. The CDR3 is made up of 14 amino acids. Here the CDR3 DNA reads TGTGCCAGCAGTGTGGGGCAGGGGAGGGACGAGCAGTACTTC. Residues: CASSVGQGRDEQYF.

This clonotype was counted ten times or more. This rearrangement joins TRBV7-6 to TRBJ1-2; 7 bases line up with TRBD1. CDR1 and CDR2 (germline): SGHVS, FNYEAQ. The junction had 2 bases not matched to a gene; V was cut back by 4 bases and J by 0 bases. This CDR3 contains 14 residues. This CDR3 is CASSYRGPNYGYTF. Written as DNA, the CDR3 is TGTGCCAGCAGCTACAGGGGCCCTAACTATGGCTACACCTTC.

This clonotype was found many times. V usage is TRBV19 and J usage is TRBJ1-2; D perhaps matches TRBD1 (6 bases). CDR1 is LNHDA and CDR2 is SQIVND in the germline V gene (reference sequence). There are 15 residues in the CDR3. The V and J ends lost 3 bases and 4 bases respectively, with 15 bases between them. CDR3: CASSMDRTLSYGYTF. The CDR3 DNA reads as TGTGCCAGTAGTATGGACAGAACCCTTAGCTATGGCTACACCTTC.

The chain combines TRBV11-2 with TRBJ2-7; 7 bases map to TRBD2. Germline lookup yields CDR1 SGHAT and CDR2 FQNNGV. Trimming cost V 1 base and J 8 bases; bases outside gene matches: 11. This CDR3 is built from 15 residues. The CDR3 sequence is CASSLAHAGVYKQYF. CDR3 in DNA: TGTGCCAGCAGCTTAGCCCACGCGGGGGTATACAAGCAGTACTTC.

The chain links TRBV7-2 to TRBJ2-7; the match to TRBD1 covers 11 bases. Trimming took 4 bases from V and 4 from J; bases not matched to a gene: 9. Looked up from germline, CDR1 is SGHTA and CDR2 is FQGNSA. The CDR3 is 16 amino acids. The CDR3 nucleotides are TGTGCCAGCAGCTCGAGAGGACAGGGGGCAGCTTACGAGCAGTACTTC. Its translation: CASSSRGQGAAYEQYF. The full variable domain, rest sourced from reference TRBV7-2 and TRBJ2-7, is GAGVSQSPSNKVTEKGKDVELRCDPISGHTALYWYRQSLGQGLEFLIYFQGNSAPDKSGLPSDRFSAERTGGSVSTLTIQRTQQEDSAVYLCASSSRGQGAAYEQYFGPGTRLTVT.

Only a few counts were recorded for this clonotype. This chain joins TRBV7-9 and TRBJ2-7; 7 nucleotides line up with TRBD1. The V segment lost 6 bases and the J segment 4 bases; nucleotides outside the gene matches: 12. Germline CDR1 SEHNR, CDR2 FQNEAQ (reference sequence). The CDR3 covers 15 residues. The CDR3 DNA follows: TGTGCCAGCAGTTTCCGTACGGGACAGAATTACGAGCAGTACTTC. It yields the protein CASSFRTGQNYEQYF.

V and J are TRBV20-1 and TRBJ1-4; tentative D call: TRBD1 (5 bases). The CDR3 runs to 15 residues. V gave up 0 bases and J gave up 3 bases, with 11 bases separating them. Germline V CDR1 and CDR2: DFQATT, SNEGSKA (reference sequence). The CDR3 DNA reads as TGCAGTGCTAGAGATCGGGACCCTTCTAATGAAAAACTGTTTTTT. Its translation: CSARDRDPSNEKLFF.